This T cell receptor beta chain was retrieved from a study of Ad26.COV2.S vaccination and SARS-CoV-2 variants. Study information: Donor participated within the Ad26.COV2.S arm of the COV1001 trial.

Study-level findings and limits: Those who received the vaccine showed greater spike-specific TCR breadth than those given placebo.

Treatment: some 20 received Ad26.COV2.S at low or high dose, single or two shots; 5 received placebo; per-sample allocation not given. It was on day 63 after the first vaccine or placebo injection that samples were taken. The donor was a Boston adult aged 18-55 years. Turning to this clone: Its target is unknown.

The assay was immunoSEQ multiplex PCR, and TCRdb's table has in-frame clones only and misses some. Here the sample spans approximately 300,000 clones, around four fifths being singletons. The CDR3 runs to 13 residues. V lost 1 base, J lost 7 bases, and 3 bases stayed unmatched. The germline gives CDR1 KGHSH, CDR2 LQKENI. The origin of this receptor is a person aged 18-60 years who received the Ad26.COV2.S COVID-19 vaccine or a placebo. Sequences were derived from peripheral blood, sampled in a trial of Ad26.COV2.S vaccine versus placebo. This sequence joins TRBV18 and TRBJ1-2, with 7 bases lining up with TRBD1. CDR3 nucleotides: TGTGCCAGCTCACCACAGGGGGCGACTGGCTACACCTTC. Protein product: CASSPQGATGYTF.